This is a list of T cell receptor beta chains from one sample in a study of blood T cell repertoires in COVID-19. Generated by immunoSEQ multiplex PCR, the TCRdb table keeps only in-frame clones and is missing some. This table has about 140,000 clones, about four fifths appearing once. Sequences were obtained from PBMCs or T cells enriched from blood (not recorded which). These receptor sequences come from a middle-aged man with acute COVID-19. Both conserved end residues are part of each CDR3. Fields, in order: CDR3 DNA, CDR3 protein, D gene, V gene, clone size, J gene. D genes are given only for firm matches. Clone size, where shown, is once, few, many, or a class for clones that have expanded.

CDR3 DNA: TGTGCCAGCAGCTCGGGTAGGGGTGCCTACAATGAGCAGTTCTTC; CDR3 protein: CASSSGRGAYNEQFF; D gene: -; V gene: TRBV11-2; clone size: few; J gene: TRBJ2-1
CDR3 DNA: TGTGCCGCAACGCCTCCGCCGGGGGAAAAACTGTTTTTT; CDR3 protein: CAATPPPGEKLFF; D gene: -; V gene: TRBV24-1; clone size: -; J gene: TRBJ1-4
CDR3 DNA: TGTGCCAGCAGCGTAGATCTAGCGGGTGAGACCCAGTACTTC; CDR3 protein: CASSVDLAGETQYF; D gene: TRBD2; V gene: TRBV9; clone size: -; J gene: TRBJ2-5
CDR3 DNA: TGTGCCAGCTCACCACGGAATATGGGACTAGCGGGCGAGGAGTACTTC; CDR3 protein: CASSPRNMGLAGEEYF; D gene: TRBD2; V gene: TRBV18; clone size: once; J gene: TRBJ2-7
CDR3 DNA: TGTGCCAGCAGCCGTGGACTAGCGGGAGGATTTGGGCAGTTCTTC; CDR3 protein: CASSRGLAGGFGQFF; D gene: TRBD2; V gene: TRBV11-2; clone size: -; J gene: TRBJ2-1
CDR3 DNA: TGCGCCAGCAGCCTCGGCCGAGGGGGCAATGAGCAGTTCTTC; CDR3 protein: CASSLGRGGNEQFF; D gene: -; V gene: TRBV5-1; clone size: -; J gene: TRBJ2-1
CDR3 DNA: TGTGCCAGCAGTGAAGTGGGGAAAGGCGGGCTGCTTGGAAACACCATATATTTT; CDR3 protein: CASSEVGKGGLLGNTIYF; D gene: -; V gene: TRBV6-1; clone size: once; J gene: TRBJ1-3
CDR3 DNA: TGCGCCAGCAGCGTCCGACAGGGGAGCGGGTTCGATGAGCAGTTCTTC; CDR3 protein: CASSVRQGSGFDEQFF; D gene: TRBD1; V gene: TRBV5-1; clone size: few; J gene: TRBJ2-1
CDR3 DNA: TGTGCCACCAGTGCGGGGAGGGATTTTCGCTACGAGCAGTACTTC; CDR3 protein: CATSAGRDFRYEQYF; D gene: TRBD2; V gene: TRBV15; clone size: -; J gene: TRBJ2-7
CDR3 DNA: TGTGCCAGCTCACCCCCGTCTGGGGCGGACAGGAATAACTATGGCTACACCTTC; CDR3 protein: CASSPPSGADRNNYGYTF; D gene: TRBD1; V gene: TRBV18; clone size: few; J gene: TRBJ1-2
CDR3 DNA: TGCAGCACGGACAGGAAAGCTTTCTTT; CDR3 protein: CSTDRKAFF; D gene: TRBD1; V gene: TRBV29-1; clone size: -; J gene: TRBJ1-1
CDR3 DNA: TGTGCCAGCAGCCCACAGGGTACCCCCGCAGATGGCTACACCTTC; CDR3 protein: CASSPQGTPADGYTF; D gene: -; V gene: TRBV4-2; clone size: -; J gene: TRBJ1-2
CDR3 DNA: TGTGCCAGCAGCGGAAGACAGGGGGACGTGAGAGAAAAACTGTTTTTT; CDR3 protein: CASSGRQGDVREKLFF; D gene: TRBD1; V gene: TRBV9; clone size: -; J gene: TRBJ1-4
CDR3 DNA: TGTGCCAGCAGCTTAGCCAGGGCTCTAACCGGGGAGCTGTTTTTT; CDR3 protein: CASSLARALTGELFF; D gene: -; V gene: TRBV7-9; clone size: -; J gene: TRBJ2-2
CDR3 DNA: TGCGCCAGCAGCCGCATCAAGGGAGGCACTGAAGCTTTCTTT; CDR3 protein: CASSRIKGGTEAFF; D gene: -; V gene: TRBV4-3; clone size: -; J gene: TRBJ1-1
CDR3 DNA: TGCACTAGCGGGGGGGCCAGTGGAGAGACCCAGTACTTC; CDR3 protein: CTSGGASGETQYF; D gene: TRBD2; V gene: TRBV27; clone size: -; J gene: TRBJ2-5
CDR3 DNA: TGTGCCAGCAGCTCCGGGACTAGCGGGGATGGCTTCAATGAGCAGTTCTTC; CDR3 protein: CASSSGTSGDGFNEQFF; D gene: TRBD2; V gene: TRBV11-3; clone size: -; J gene: TRBJ2-1
CDR3 DNA: TGTGCCAGCAGCAGCGACGACAGGGGCAGGGGCACTGAAGCTTTCTTT; CDR3 protein: CASSSDDRGRGTEAFF; D gene: TRBD1; V gene: TRBV6-2/TRBV6-3; clone size: -; J gene: TRBJ1-1
CDR3 DNA: TGTGCCAGCAGTCCCCTCCCGACAGGGGAGGCCAATCAGCCCCAGCATTTT; CDR3 protein: CASSPLPTGEANQPQHF; D gene: TRBD1; V gene: TRBV28; clone size: -; J gene: TRBJ1-5
CDR3 DNA: TGTGCCAGTACCATGAGGACAGGAGGCCAGCCCCAGCATTTT; CDR3 protein: CASTMRTGGQPQHF; D gene: TRBD1; V gene: TRBV19; clone size: -; J gene: TRBJ1-5
CDR3 DNA: TGTGCCAGCAGCTTACGTACGACAACCCGGGGAGCTTTCTTT; CDR3 protein: CASSLRTTTRGAFF; D gene: -; V gene: TRBV7-8; clone size: -; J gene: TRBJ1-1
CDR3 DNA: TGTGCCAGTAGTATAGCACAGGGGAACACCGGGGAGCTGTTTTTT; CDR3 protein: CASSIAQGNTGELFF; D gene: -; V gene: TRBV19; clone size: -; J gene: TRBJ2-2
CDR3 DNA: TGCGCCAGCAGACCTAGCGGGGTAGACTCCTACGAGCAGTACTTC; CDR3 protein: CASRPSGVDSYEQYF; D gene: TRBD2; V gene: TRBV5-1; clone size: -; J gene: TRBJ2-7
CDR3 DNA: TGTGCCAGTAGTGCAACTAGCGGGACGCGGTACAATGAGCAGTTCTTC; CDR3 protein: CASSATSGTRYNEQFF; D gene: TRBD2; V gene: TRBV19; clone size: -; J gene: TRBJ2-1
CDR3 DNA: TGTGCCAGCAGCGAGGGTTACGGAGGGGGCGTCGAGACCCAGTACTTC; CDR3 protein: CASSEGYGGGVETQYF; D gene: -; V gene: TRBV9; clone size: -; J gene: TRBJ2-5
CDR3 DNA: TGTGCATCCGAGGGTTCATCTGGAAACACCATATATTTT; CDR3 protein: CASEGSSGNTIYF; D gene: -; V gene: TRBV10-3; clone size: few; J gene: TRBJ1-3
CDR3 DNA: TGTGCCAGTAGTAGACAGGGGAACGACTATGGCTACACCTTC; CDR3 protein: CASSRQGNDYGYTF; D gene: TRBD1; V gene: TRBV19; clone size: -; J gene: TRBJ1-2
CDR3 DNA: TGTGCCAGCAGTGGGACTAGCGGCCAAGAGACCCAGTACTTC; CDR3 protein: CASSGTSGQETQYF; D gene: TRBD2; V gene: TRBV27; clone size: few; J gene: TRBJ2-5
CDR3 DNA: TGCGCCAGCAGCCAAGGGGAGATCGCAACTAATGAAAAACTGTTTTTT; CDR3 protein: CASSQGEIATNEKLFF; D gene: -; V gene: TRBV4-3; clone size: -; J gene: TRBJ1-4
CDR3 DNA: TGTGCCAGCAGCTTTTTGACTACACGGGGGAACACTGAAGCTTTCTTT; CDR3 protein: CASSFLTTRGNTEAFF; D gene: -; V gene: TRBV13; clone size: -; J gene: TRBJ1-1
CDR3 DNA: -; CDR3 protein: CAWGDGSRFF; D gene: -; V gene: TRBV30; clone size: -; J gene: TRBJ2-1
CDR3 DNA: TGTGCCAGCGGGGGGGACTCACAAGAGACCCAGTACTTC; CDR3 protein: CASGGDSQETQYF; D gene: TRBD2; V gene: TRBV2; clone size: -; J gene: TRBJ2-5
CDR3 DNA: TGTGCCAGCAGCTTAGCAGCGGGGGCCCAGCCCCAGCATTTT; CDR3 protein: CASSLAAGAQPQHF; D gene: -; V gene: TRBV7-8; clone size: once; J gene: TRBJ1-5
CDR3 DNA: TGTGCCAGCAGCCCTCGGGACAGTTCCTCCTACAATGAGCAGTTCTTC; CDR3 protein: CASSPRDSSSYNEQFF; D gene: TRBD1; V gene: TRBV9; clone size: -; J gene: TRBJ2-1
CDR3 DNA: TGTGCCAGCAGTGGCCGAGGGGCGGGGGGATCAGAGACCCAGTACTTC; CDR3 protein: CASSGRGAGGSETQYF; D gene: TRBD2; V gene: TRBV6-4; clone size: -; J gene: TRBJ2-5
CDR3 DNA: TGTGCCAGCAGCTTAGGACTAGCGAATCCCTACGAGCAGTACTTC; CDR3 protein: CASSLGLANPYEQYF; D gene: TRBD2; V gene: TRBV11-2; clone size: few; J gene: TRBJ2-7
CDR3 DNA: TGTGCCAGCACCCCGGGGACTGAAGCTTTCTTT; CDR3 protein: CASTPGTEAFF; D gene: -; V gene: TRBV7-9; clone size: -; J gene: TRBJ1-1
CDR3 DNA: TGTGCCAGCAGCGCTGACAGGGGTGGCGGAAACACCATATATTTT; CDR3 protein: CASSADRGGGNTIYF; D gene: TRBD1; V gene: TRBV9; clone size: -; J gene: TRBJ1-3
CDR3 DNA: TGTGCCAGCAGTCCCGGGGGACAGGGAGTATCCGGAAACACCATATATTTT; CDR3 protein: CASSPGGQGVSGNTIYF; D gene: TRBD1; V gene: TRBV28; clone size: -; J gene: TRBJ1-3